The TCR beta chain described here comes from a study of T cells in tuberculosis. After thawing and overnight rest, PBMC were stained with GMM-loaded CD1B tetramer, viability dye and anti-CD3 for sorting. C32 glucose monomycolate from Rhodococcus equi was loaded onto the CD1B tetramers. From each donor, roughly 99,000 tetramer-negative cells were sorted. Sequencing of TCR-alpha and TCR-beta chains was unpaired. Libraries were prepared by immunoSEQ multiplex PCR; TCRdb keeps only in-frame clonotypes and omits some of them. The sample holds some 90,000 clones, approximately 91% seen once. This CDR3 spans 11 amino acids. V was trimmed by 0 bases and J by 8 bases, leaving 4 bases between them. Germline V lookup: CDR1 MNHNY, CDR2 SVGAGI (reference sequence).

The receptor was derived from an adult woman with latent tuberculosis. This chain uses TRBV6-6 with TRBJ1-1; D gene unclear. Sequences were obtained from CD1b-GMM tetramer-negative cells sorted from PBMCs. Written as DNA, the CDR3 is TGTGCCAGCAGTTACTCCAGGGAAGCTTTCTTT. As protein: CASSYSREAFF.